A single sample gave rise to the 27 T cell receptor beta chains below, sequenced in a study of CD8 T cells in Susac syndrome. After extraction with the RNeasy kit, about 0.5 to 1 ug of the RNA was reverse transcribed using random hexamers. TCRdb passed the immunoSEQ multiplex PCR reads through MiXCR, listing each CDR3 protein once. The sample consists of about 250,000 distinct CDR3 sequences, just over 90% of them appearing once. Sequencing was carried out using CD4+ T cells from PBMCs. Receptors originate from a human donor with multiple sclerosis.

The CDR3 coding sequence is TGTGCCAGCAGCTTAGATACGGAGAGGCAGTTCTTC. Its translation: CASSLDTERQFF. The rearrangement links TRBV11-1 to TRBJ2-1; D gene ambiguous. This CDR3 region has 12 residues. Trimming took 1 base from V and 12 from J, leaving 10 bases between them. The germline gives CDR1 SGHAT, CDR2 FQDESV (reference sequence).

The rearrangement joins TRBV20-1 to TRBJ2-7, with D uncertain. Trimming left V 7 bases short and J 3 bases short, with 10 bases between. Per the germline V gene, CDR1 is DFQATT and CDR2 is SNEGSKA (reference sequence). The CDR3 is 11 residues long. CDR3 in DNA: TGCAGTGGGGCGGATTACTACGAGCAGTACTTC. It specifies CSGADYYEQYF.

The chain carries TRBV25-1 and TRBJ1-6; D might be TRBD1 (6 bases). Germline V lookup: CDR1 MGHDK, CDR2 SYGVNS. V was pared by 4 bases and J by 9 bases, with 16 bases between. The CDR3 is 15 amino acids. CDR3 DNA sequence: TGTGCCAGCAGTGCTGCTACAGGGAACACTTCACCCCTCCACTTT. It encodes CASSAATGNTSPLHF.

The rearrangement uses TRBV15 and TRBJ1-1; 8 bases are shared with TRBD1. V shed 3 bases, J shed 7 bases, and the junction held 10 bases outside the gene matches. Germline CDR1 is LNHNV and CDR2 is YYDKDF (reference sequence). CDR3 length equals 15 residues. DNA of the CDR3: TGTGCCACCAGCAGGGACCCAGGGACAGGAAGTGAAGCTTTCTTT. As protein: CATSRDPGTGSEAFF.

This clonotype has a single count. J is TRBJ2-7 and V is TRBV5-4; D gene unclear. V lost 2 bases and J lost 3, with 9 bases in between. Germline V gene lookup returns CDR1 SGHNT and CDR2 YYREEE (reference sequence). This CDR3 is built from 13 residues. The CDR3 sequence is CASSFPGDYEQYF. CDR3 nucleotides: TGTGCCAGCAGCTTTCCTGGTGACTACGAGCAGTACTTC.

The gene calls are TRBV3-1 and TRBJ2-7; D possibly corresponds to TRBD1 (5 bases). The CDR3 length is 14 residues. Deletions cut 4 bases from V and 5 bases from J, with 15 bases between. Germline assignment: CDR1 LGHDT and CDR2 YNNKEL (reference sequence). The CDR3 region has the DNA TGTGCCAGCAGCCCCTTAAACAGGTTCGACGAGCAGTACTTC. Amino acids: CASSPLNRFDEQYF.

This sequence joins TRBV20-1 and TRBJ2-5; tentatively, D is TRBD2 (6 bases). The CDR3 totals 12 residues. Germline V gives CDR1 DFQATT, CDR2 SNEGSKA (reference sequence). The CDR3 nucleotides read TGCAGCGGCCGGGGACTGGGTGAGACCCAGTACTTC. Protein product: CSGRGLGETQYF.

The chain recombines TRBV2 with TRBJ2-5; 7 nucleotides match TRBD2. This CDR3 contains 15 residues. J was trimmed by 7 bases and V by 3 bases; bases with no gene match: 11. From germline, CDR1 is SNHLY and CDR2 FYNNEI. The CDR3 region has the DNA TGTGCCAGCAGTGACAGAACTAGCGCCTCAGGGACCCAGTACTTC. It encodes CASSDRTSASGTQYF.

This chain links TRBV4-1 with TRBJ2-1, with 9 bases fitting TRBD2. The V gene end was trimmed by 4 bases and the J gene end by 5 bases; junction bases not matched to a gene: 9. CDR3 length: 16 amino acids. Germline CDR1 MGHRA, CDR2 YSYEKL. The CDR3 region has the DNA TGCGCCAGCAGCCGACTGCCGGGACTAGCCAACAATGAGCAGTTCTTC. This gives the protein CASSRLPGLANNEQFF.

The chain links TRBV14 to TRBJ2-1, with 14 positions matching TRBD2. V trimming: 4 bases; J trimming: 8 bases; junction bases outside the gene matches: 10. This CDR3 is built from 17 residues. The germline gives CDR1 SGHDN, CDR2 FVKESK. CDR3 DNA: TGTGCCAGCAGCCCCCCGACTAGCGGGAGGGCCAGGGATGAGCAGTTCTTC. Its translation is CASSPPTSGRARDEQFF.

This chain uses TRBV12-3 or TRBV12-4 with TRBJ1-5; D might be TRBD1 (5 bases). Trimming cost V 3 bases and J 5 bases, with 14 bases left between them. The CDR3 consists of 15 residues. The CDR3 DNA reads TGTGCCAGCAGTTTTGAACACCGAGGGGATCAGCCCCAGCATTTT. This encodes CASSFEHRGDQPQHF.

This chain joins TRBV12-3 or TRBV12-4 and TRBJ2-4; possible D gene TRBD1, 6 bases. Trimming shortened V by 4 bases and J by 0 bases, and 19 bases separated the two germline ends. The CDR3 covers 18 residues. The CDR3 DNA follows: TGTGCCAGCAGTTCCCCAGGGGAGTACGGGATAGCCAAAAACATTCAGTACTTC. Its protein product is CASSSPGEYGIAKNIQYF.

This clonotype was observed a single time. The chain is built from TRBV12-3 or TRBV12-4 and TRBJ1-5; 11 bases match TRBD1. V was clipped by 5 bases and J by 0 bases; unmatched bases: 6. This CDR3 spans 17 amino acids. The CDR3 sequence is CASSAGQGGYSNQPQHF. The DNA for the CDR3 is TGTGCCAGCAGTGCGGGACAGGGGGGCTATAGCAATCAGCCCCAGCATTTT.

The rearrangement uses TRBV4-1 and TRBJ2-1, with TRBD2 matching 10 bases. The germline V gene has CDR1 MGHRA and CDR2 YSYEKL. The CDR3 spans 17 residues. V lost 0 bases, J lost 5 bases, and 7 bases stayed unmatched. In nucleotides, the CDR3 is TGCGCCAGCAGCCAAGACCCCCCAGCGGGAGGGAACAATGAGCAGTTCTTC. Amino acid sequence: CASSQDPPAGGNNEQFF.

The gene calls are TRBV3-1 and TRBJ1-2; D is unresolved. Trimming took off 4 bases at V and 0 bases at J, with 21 bases between the two ends. This CDR3 has 18 residues. Germline V lookup: CDR1 LGHDT, CDR2 YNNKEL (reference sequence). The CDR3 sequence is CASSRVPRTGVSNYGYTF. The DNA of the CDR3 is TGTGCCAGCAGCCGCGTCCCGCGGACGGGAGTTTCTAACTATGGCTACACCTTC. Combining the CDR3 with reference TRBV3-1 and TRBJ1-2 gives the whole variable domain DTAVSQTPKYLVTQMGNDKSIKCEQNLGHDTMYWYKQDSKKFLKIMFSYNNKELIINETVPNRFSPKSPDKAHLNLHINSLELGDSAVYFCASSRVPRTGVSNYGYTFGSGTRLTVV.

This chain connects TRBV3-1 to TRBJ2-1; 8 nucleotides agree with TRBD2. V dropped 0 bases and J dropped 7; count of bases not matched to a gene: 8. The length of the CDR3 is 16 residues. From germline, CDR1 is LGHDT and CDR2 YNNKEL (reference sequence). CDR3 loop: CASSQDLASGRNEQFF. The CDR3 DNA reads TGTGCCAGCAGCCAAGATTTGGCTAGCGGGCGGAATGAGCAGTTCTTC.

Only one count was recorded for this clonotype. The gene calls are TRBV10-3 and TRBJ2-1; perhaps TRBD2 as D (5 bases). The CDR3 length is 13 residues. Trimming took off 3 bases at V and 7 bases at J, with 10 bases between the two ends. The germline CDR1 and CDR2 sequences are ENHRY and SYGVKD. The DNA for the CDR3 is TGTGCCATCAGTGATCCCACTAGAAATGAGCAGTTCTTC. Translating it yields CAISDPTRNEQFF.

The J gene is TRBJ2-7, the V gene TRBV6-1; TRBD1 is a possible D gene (7 bases). This CDR3 is built from 13 residues. Germline CDR1 reads MNHNS; CDR2 reads SASEGT. Trimming removed 4 bases from V and 4 bases from J, with 11 bases in between. CDR3 residues: CASSVAGGYEQYF. CDR3 DNA sequence: TGTGCCAGCAGTGTGGCAGGGGGGTACGAGCAGTACTTC.

The chain is built from TRBV20-1 and TRBJ1-5, with 7 bases matching TRBD1. V shed 2 bases, J shed 4 bases, and the junction held 17 bases outside the gene matches. This CDR3 has 18 amino acids. Germline assignment: CDR1 DFQATT and CDR2 SNEGSKA (reference sequence). CDR3 region: CSARLQKQGTLGNQPQHF. The CDR3 DNA is TGCAGTGCTAGACTTCAAAAACAGGGGACGCTGGGGAATCAGCCCCAGCATTTT.

J is TRBJ2-7 and V is TRBV18; D possibly corresponds to TRBD1 (6 bases). Germline CDR1 reads KGHSH; CDR2 reads LQKENI. Between the trimmed V and J ends, which lost 5 bases and 3 bases, there was a span of 8 bases. The CDR3 is 12 residues long. The CDR3 DNA sequence: TGTGCCAGCTCAACGGACAGCTACGAGCAGTACGTC. This translates into CASSTDSYEQYV.

The rearrangement uses TRBV5-6 and TRBJ2-2; D is unresolved. There are 13 residues in the CDR3. Germline assignment: CDR1 SGHDT and CDR2 YYEEEE. The ends were cut back, 5 bases at V and 5 bases at J, with 10 bases in the middle. The CDR3 region has the DNA TGTGCCAGCAGGTTAAGTCGTACCGGGGAGCTGTTTTTT. It encodes CASRLSRTGELFF.

The rearrangement links TRBV6-5 to TRBJ1-3; D gene uncertain. V was clipped by 7 bases and J by 3 bases, with 10 bases between them. Germline CDR1 and CDR2: MNHEY and SVGAGI. CDR3 length: 13 residues. In nucleotides, the CDR3 is TGTGCCAGCACCCCCCTAGGTGGAAACACCATATATTTT. It translates to CASTPLGGNTIYF.

The CDR3 bases are TGTGCCAGCAGCTTAATGGGCAGGGGGCTGACAGATACGCAGTATTTT. It is translated as CASSLMGRGLTDTQYF. The V and J genes are TRBV7-3 and TRBJ2-3, with 8 bases lining up with TRBD1. This CDR3 has 16 residues. Germline CDR1 is SGHTA and CDR2 is FQGTGA. The V segment lost 1 base and the J segment 3 bases; nucleotides outside the gene matches: 6. The full variable domain, its missing parts supplied by reference TRBV7-3 and TRBJ2-3, is GAGVSQTPSNKVTEKGKYVELRCDPISGHTALYWYRQSLGQGPEFLIYFQGTGAADDSGLPNDRFFAVRPEGSVSTLKIQRTERGDSAVYLCASSLMGRGLTDTQYFGPGTRLTVL.

The V gene is TRBV20-1, the J gene TRBJ2-5, with a possible D match to TRBD1 (5 bases). V gave up 7 bases and J gave up 5 bases, with 23 bases separating them. Germline V gives CDR1 DFQATT, CDR2 SNEGSKA (reference sequence). This CDR3 is built from 15 residues. This chain's CDR3 is CSVSALMWGAETQYF. CDR3 DNA sequence: TGCAGTGTCTCGGCCTTGATGTGGGGCGCGGAGACCCAGTACTTC.

The CDR3 DNA reads TGTGCCAGCAGTTTAGAGAGACAAGAGACCCAGTACTTC. It encodes CASSLERQETQYF. The V and J genes are TRBV12-3 or TRBV12-4 and TRBJ2-5; D is undetermined. V was pared by 1 base and J by 2 bases, with 5 bases between. CDR3 length: 13 amino acids.

V is TRBV10-3 and J is TRBJ2-2, with unresolved D. The CDR3 loop spans 14 amino acids. Germline CDR1 and CDR2: ENHRY and SYGVKD. The V end lost 7 bases, the J end lost 0 bases, and 9 bases lay between the germline ends. The chain's CDR3 is CAIMGTSNTGELFF. CDR3 sequence (DNA): TGTGCCATCATGGGCACCTCGAACACCGGGGAGCTGTTTTTT.

The rearrangement uses TRBV24-1 and TRBJ2-2; D gene ambiguous. Germline assignment: CDR1 KGHDR and CDR2 SFDVKD. The CDR3 is made up of 14 amino acids. Trimming removed 4 bases at V and 6 bases at J, with 11 bases between. The CDR3 region has the DNA TGTGCCACCAGTGACCCCAAGATCCCCGGGGAGCTGTTTTTT. Its translation is CATSDPKIPGELFF.